The 23 T cell receptor beta chains below all came from one sample that was sequenced in a study of T-cell reconstitution after alpha-beta-depleted transplantation in children. Preparing the TCRbeta library involved the use of unique molecular identifiers. MiXCR, applied by TCRdb to the PCR reads, yields one record per CDR3 protein. The table includes around 580,000 distinct CDR3 sequences, 25% to 30% detected once. The source was PBMCs, collected before TCRalphabeta/CD19-depleted stem cell transplant. These TCRs come from a boy under two years old with Wiskott-Aldrich syndrome, due to receive a stem cell transplant.

Many counts were recorded for this clonotype. The chain joins TRBV7-9 to TRBJ2-7; 8 nucleotides align to TRBD1. With 4 bases clipped from V and 2 bases from J, the junction kept 4 bases outside the gene matches. In germline, CDR1 is SEHNR, CDR2 FQNEAQ (reference sequence). The CDR3 spans 14 residues. The CDR3 region is CASSSRTGTYEQYF. In nucleotides, the CDR3 is TGTGCCAGCAGCTCCCGGACAGGGACCTACGAGCAGTACTTC.

The chain's CDR3 is CASSQDRGRGDTGELFF. CDR3 sequence (DNA): TGTGCCAGCAGCCAAGATCGGGGCAGGGGAGACACCGGGGAGCTGTTTTTT. This chain connects TRBV4-2 to TRBJ2-2; maybe TRBD1 (6 bases). The ends were cut back, 0 bases at V and 3 bases at J, with 14 bases in the middle. The germline V gene has CDR1 LGHNA and CDR2 YNFKEQ. This CDR3 is built from 17 residues.

This clonotype was seen only a few times. The rearrangement joins TRBV6-1 to TRBJ2-3, with D perhaps assigned TRBD1 or TRBD2 (5 bases each). This CDR3 is 16 amino acids long. Trimming pared 1 base from V and 3 bases from J, leaving 14 bases between. Germline V gene data show CDR1 as MNHNS and CDR2 as SASEGT. In DNA form, the CDR3 reads TGTGCCAGCAGTGAAGGGTGGGGGTTGAGAACAGATACGCAGTATTTT. Protein sequence: CASSEGWGLRTDTQYF.

This clonotype was detected a few times. The rearrangement links TRBV20-1 to TRBJ1-6; D perhaps matches TRBD1 (5 bases). V lost 5 bases, J lost 9 bases, and 14 bases lay in between. The CDR3 has 13 residues. In germline, CDR1 is DFQATT, CDR2 SNEGSKA (reference sequence). The CDR3 protein is CSAPDSGGSPLHF. The CDR3 DNA reads as TGCAGTGCTCCCGACAGCGGGGGTTCACCCCTCCACTTT.

The rearrangement uses TRBV5-1 and TRBJ2-1, with 10 bases identical to TRBD2. CDR3 length equals 16 residues. Germline assignment: CDR1 SGHRS and CDR2 YFSETQ. Germline trimming cut 3 bases from V and 3 bases from J; bases unmatched to any gene: 6. The DNA for the CDR3 is TGCGCCAGCAGCTCCCTCAGCGGGAGGGGCTACAATGAGCAGTTCTTC. It codes for CASSSLSGRGYNEQFF.

A few counts support this clonotype. V gene TRBV3-1 combines with J gene TRBJ2-5; 10 nucleotides align to TRBD2. After removal of 6 bases from V and 6 bases from J, the junction contained 22 bases not matched to a gene. CDR3 length: 19 amino acids. Germline V gene data show CDR1 as LGHDT and CDR2 as YNNKEL (reference sequence). The CDR3 spells CASRPQLAGPSSGRQTQYF. CDR3 nucleotides: TGTGCCAGCAGGCCCCAACTAGCGGGGCCTTCTAGCGGGCGACAGACCCAGTACTTC.

This clonotype was counted only a few times. The gene calls are TRBV20-1 and TRBJ1-2, with a possible D match to TRBD1 (5 bases). Germline CDR1 and CDR2: DFQATT and SNEGSKA (reference sequence). V gave up 2 bases and J gave up 3 bases, with 25 bases separating them. The CDR3 loop spans 18 amino acids. The CDR3 nucleotides read TGCAGTGCTAGATTTCCAGGGTTTAAATCTCTGAGTGACTATGGCTACACCTTC. It yields the protein CSARFPGFKSLSDYGYTF.

The chain uses TRBV11-2 and TRBJ2-3; D might be TRBD1 or TRBD2, each matching 5 bases. Germline values: CDR1 SGHAT, CDR2 FQNNGV. CDR3 length: 16 residues. The V gene lost 4 bases and the J gene lost 0 bases, with 14 bases spanning the gap. DNA of the CDR3: TGTGCCAGCAGCTCCAGGGTCTGGGGGAGCACAGATACGCAGTATTTT. Its translation is CASSSRVWGSTDTQYF.

V is TRBV3-1 and J is TRBJ1-6; TRBD1 agrees at 9 bases. The CDR3 consists of 14 residues. Looked up from germline, CDR1 is LGHDT and CDR2 is YNNKEL (reference sequence). J gave up 15 bases and V 4 bases, and 10 bases lay outside the gene matches. CDR3 DNA: TGTGCCAGCAGCCTCGACAGGGGGACTCAGGGCCTCCACTTT. It encodes CASSLDRGTQGLHF.

On this clonotype: The DNA is left out, because the CDR3 cannot be placed on it with certainty; the CDR3 is given as TCRdb lists it. This chain's CDR3 is CASSFGQGTNF. V and J are TRBV6-2 or TRBV6-3 and TRBJ2-5; the D call in the table, TRBD1, was not verified against the DNA. The CDR3 numbers 11 amino acids, ends counted. Germline V CDR1 and CDR2: MNHEY, SVGEGT.

V is TRBV15 and J is TRBJ2-1; 8 bases match TRBD2. V lost 0 bases, J lost 5 bases, and 9 bases stayed unmatched. The CDR3 totals 17 residues. Germline CDR1 is LNHNV and CDR2 is YYDKDF (reference sequence). The CDR3 sequence is CATSRDLGLGSNNEQFF. The DNA for the CDR3 is TGTGCCACCAGCAGAGACCTGGGACTAGGGTCGAACAATGAGCAGTTCTTC.

This rearrangement joins TRBV5-1 to TRBJ2-4; 9 bases align to TRBD2. V lost 2 bases and J lost 5; bases outside the gene matches: 26. CDR1 and CDR2 (germline): SGHRS, YFSETQ. The CDR3 spans 22 residues. CDR3 DNA sequence: TGCGCCAGCAGCTTTCGGCCTGGGGGAGATGAGCGGGAGGACCGCGATCAAAACATTCAGTACTTC. Its protein is CASSFRPGGDEREDRDQNIQYF.

This clonotype was counted a few times. The chain couples TRBV29-1 to TRBJ2-7, with 7 nucleotides matching TRBD1. The ends lost 2 bases at V and 2 bases at J; junction bases unmatched: 6. Germline CDR1 reads SQVTM; CDR2 reads ANQGSEA. CDR3 size: 14 residues. The CDR3 coding sequence is TGCAGCGTTGAACAGGACAGGAAACCCTACGAGCAGTACTTC. Protein sequence: CSVEQDRKPYEQYF.

The chain employs TRBV7-9 and TRBJ1-5; D unclear. The CDR3 length is 13 residues. V dropped 5 bases and J dropped 5 bases, with 10 bases sitting between them. In germline, CDR1 is SEHNR, CDR2 FQNEAQ (reference sequence). The CDR3 nucleotides are TGTGCCAGCAGCATGAGGGAATATCAGCCCCAGCATTTT. Translated: CASSMREYQPQHF.

This clonotype came up a few times. At one boundary the junction diverges from the germline segment, which might be a read error. The chain combines TRBV20-1 with TRBJ1-6; D gene uncertain. The germline V gene has CDR1 DFQATT and CDR2 SNEGSKA (reference sequence). The CDR3 extends over 15 amino acids. In nucleotides, the CDR3 is TGCAGTGCTAGACACTCGACTACATATAATTCCCCCCTCCACTTT. Protein sequence: CSARHSTTYNSPLHF.

V and J are TRBV20-1 and TRBJ2-3; either TRBD1 or TRBD2 may fit D (5 bases each). CDR3 length: 12 amino acids. Germline V lookup: CDR1 DFQATT, CDR2 SNEGSKA (reference sequence). Trimming took 6 bases from V and 4 from J, leaving 11 bases between them. As DNA, the CDR3 is TGCAGTGCAGGGTTGGGGGCAGATACGCAGTATTTT. Translated: CSAGLGADTQYF.

There are a few counts of this clonotype. In DNA, the CDR3 is TGCGCCAGCAAAAAGGGAACCGGGACAGCTACCTACGAGCAGTACTTC. Its translation is CASKKGTGTATYEQYF. J is TRBJ2-7 and V is TRBV5-1; the match to TRBD1 covers 7 bases. The CDR3 totals 16 residues. V gave up 6 bases and J gave up 2 bases; unmatched junction bases: 14. Germline CDR1 and CDR2: SGHRS and YFSETQ.

The chain is built from TRBV25-1 and TRBJ2-2, with 9 bases fitting TRBD2. V was pared by 4 bases and J by 6 bases, with 9 bases of the junction left unmatched. Germline V gene sequence: CDR1 MGHDK, CDR2 SYGVNS. This CDR3 comprises 16 residues. In nucleotides, the CDR3 is TGTGCCAGCAGTGGTCCCATCATAGCGGGAGCCGGGGAGCTGTTTTTT. Amino acids: CASSGPIIAGAGELFF.

The V and J genes are TRBV5-6 and TRBJ2-2; 8 positions match TRBD2. With V trimmed by 7 bases and J by 3 bases, 8 bases remained unmatched. The CDR3 loop spans 15 amino acids. Germline V gene data show CDR1 as SGHDT and CDR2 as YYEEEE. The CDR3 coding sequence is TGTGCCAGCGACAAAACTAGCGGTCACACCGGGGAGCTGTTTTTT. Translating it yields CASDKTSGHTGELFF.

The chain links TRBV20-1 to TRBJ2-1, with 13 positions matching TRBD2. The length of the CDR3 is 17 residues. Germline values: CDR1 DFQATT, CDR2 SNEGSKA (reference sequence). V gave up 4 bases and J gave up 6 bases; unmatched junction bases: 12. For the CDR3, the DNA is TGCAGTGCTATTGGACTAGCGGGAGTTTTGTCACTCAATGAGCAGTTCTTC. Amino acids: CSAIGLAGVLSLNEQFF.

This chain links TRBV20-1 with TRBJ2-7, with D perhaps TRBD1 or TRBD2 (6 bases each). Germline-derived CDR1 and CDR2 are DFQATT and SNEGSKA (reference sequence). The CDR3 contains 14 residues. V shed 0 bases and J shed 4 bases, with 13 bases lying between them. The chain's CDR3 is CSAREGGRRYEQYF. The DNA for the CDR3 is TGCAGTGCTAGAGAAGGGGGGAGGAGGTACGAGCAGTACTTC.

In this sample, this clonotype turned up a few times. V usage is TRBV28 and J usage is TRBJ1-5, with a possible D match to TRBD1 (5 bases). Trimming took off 8 bases at V and 2 bases at J, with 10 bases between the two ends. The CDR3 runs to 13 residues. The germline CDR1 and CDR2 sequences are MDHEN and SYDVKM. CDR3 DNA sequence: TGTGCCAGCGGCAGGGTGGGCAATCAGCCCCAGCATTTT. The encoded protein is CASGRVGNQPQHF.

The table lists this clonotype with a count of one. The V gene is TRBV12-3 or TRBV12-4, the J gene TRBJ2-5; 8 nucleotides agree with TRBD1. The length of the CDR3 is 15 residues. V lost 7 bases to trimming and J lost 5 bases; unmatched junction nucleotides: 12. The CDR3 loop reads CASTIGQGRLETQYF. CDR3 DNA sequence: TGTGCCAGCACTATCGGACAGGGAAGGCTGGAGACCCAGTACTTC.